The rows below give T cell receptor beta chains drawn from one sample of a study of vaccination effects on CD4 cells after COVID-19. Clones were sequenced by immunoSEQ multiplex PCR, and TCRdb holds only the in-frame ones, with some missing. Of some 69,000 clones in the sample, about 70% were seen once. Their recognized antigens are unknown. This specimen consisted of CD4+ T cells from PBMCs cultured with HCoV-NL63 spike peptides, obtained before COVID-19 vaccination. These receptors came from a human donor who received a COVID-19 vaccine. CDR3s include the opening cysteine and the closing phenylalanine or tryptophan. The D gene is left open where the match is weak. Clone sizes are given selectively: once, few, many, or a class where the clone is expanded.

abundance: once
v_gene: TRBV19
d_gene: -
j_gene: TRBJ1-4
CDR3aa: CASSIARGDAANEKLFF
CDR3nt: TGTGCCAGTAGTATTGCCAGGGGTGATGCTGCTAATGAAAAACTGTTTTTT

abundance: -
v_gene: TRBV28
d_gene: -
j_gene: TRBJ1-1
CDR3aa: CASSYGGTTEAFF
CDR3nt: TGTGCCAGCAGTTACGGGGGAACCACTGAAGCTTTCTTT

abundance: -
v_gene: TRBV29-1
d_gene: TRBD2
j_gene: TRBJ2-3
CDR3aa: CSGNGLAKDDTQYF
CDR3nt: TGCAGCGGAAACGGACTAGCCAAGGATGATACGCAGTATTTT

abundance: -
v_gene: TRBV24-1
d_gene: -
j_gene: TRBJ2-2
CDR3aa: CATSDEVGDVTGELFF
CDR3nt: TGTGCCACCAGTGATGAGGTGGGGGACGTCACCGGGGAGCTGTTTTTT

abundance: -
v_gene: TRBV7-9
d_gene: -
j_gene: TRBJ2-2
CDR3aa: CASSFYTGELFF
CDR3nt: TGTGCCAGCAGCTTTTACACCGGGGAGCTGTTTTTT

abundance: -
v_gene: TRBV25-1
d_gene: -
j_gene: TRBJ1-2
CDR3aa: CASSEYGRPPNYGYTF
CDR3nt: TGTGCCAGCAGTGAATACGGCAGACCCCCTAACTATGGCTACACCTTC

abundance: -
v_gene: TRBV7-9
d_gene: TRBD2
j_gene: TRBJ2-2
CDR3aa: CASSLLLAGAPPNTGELFF
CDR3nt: TGTGCCAGCAGCTTACTACTAGCGGGGGCCCCCCCGAACACCGGGGAGCTGTTTTTT

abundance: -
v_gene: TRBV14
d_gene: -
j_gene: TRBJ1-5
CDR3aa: CASSQGSQPQHF
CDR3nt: TGTGCCAGCAGCCAAGGATCTCAGCCCCAGCATTTT

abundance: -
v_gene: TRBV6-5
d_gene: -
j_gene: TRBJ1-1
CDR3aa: CASTTTDQTEAFF
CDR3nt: TGTGCCAGCACCACGACAGACCAAACTGAAGCTTTCTTT

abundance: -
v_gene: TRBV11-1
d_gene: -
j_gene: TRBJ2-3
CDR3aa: CASSIADVEDTQYF
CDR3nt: TGTGCCAGCAGCATAGCCGACGTCGAGGATACGCAGTATTTT

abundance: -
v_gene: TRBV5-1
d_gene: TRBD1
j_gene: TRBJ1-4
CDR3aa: CASSPKQGINEKLFF
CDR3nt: TGCGCCAGCAGCCCTAAACAGGGGATCAATGAAAAACTGTTTTTT

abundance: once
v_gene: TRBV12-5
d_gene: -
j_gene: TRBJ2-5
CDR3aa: CASGFFVRGAQETQYF
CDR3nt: TGTGCTAGTGGTTTTTTTGTTAGGGGGGCCCAAGAGACCCAGTACTTC

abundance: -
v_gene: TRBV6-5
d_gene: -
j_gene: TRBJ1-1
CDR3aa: CASSYWQNTEAFF
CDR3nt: TGTGCCAGCAGTTACTGGCAGAACACTGAAGCTTTCTTT

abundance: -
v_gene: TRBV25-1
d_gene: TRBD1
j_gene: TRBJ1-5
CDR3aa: CARVRGNQPQHF
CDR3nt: TGTGCCAGGGTCAGGGGGAACCAGCCCCAGCATTTT

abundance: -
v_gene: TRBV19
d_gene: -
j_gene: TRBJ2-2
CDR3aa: CASSRAANTGELFF
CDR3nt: TGTGCCAGTAGTCGGGCAGCGAACACCGGGGAGCTGTTTTTT

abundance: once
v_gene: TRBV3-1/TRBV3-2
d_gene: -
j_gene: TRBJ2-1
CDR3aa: CASSQVGGRSYNEQFF
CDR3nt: TGTGCCAGCAGCCAAGTGGGGGGCCGTTCCTACAATGAGCAGTTCTTC

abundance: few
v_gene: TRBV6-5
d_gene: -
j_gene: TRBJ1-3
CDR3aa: CASSSAGGGYGNTIYF
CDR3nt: TGTGCCAGCAGTTCCGCAGGCGGGGGATACGGAAACACCATATATTTT

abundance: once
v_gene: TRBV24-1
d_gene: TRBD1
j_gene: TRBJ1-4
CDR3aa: CATSGETGQGKDELFF
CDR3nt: TGTGCCACCAGTGGGGAGACAGGGCAGGGCAAGGACGAACTGTTTTTT

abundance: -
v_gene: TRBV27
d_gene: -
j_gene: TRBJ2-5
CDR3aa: CASSQRGAETQYF
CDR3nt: TGTGCCAGCAGTCAGAGGGGGGCAGAGACCCAGTACTTC

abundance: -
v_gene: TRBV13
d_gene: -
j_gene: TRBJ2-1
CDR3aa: CASSQTVLNEQFF
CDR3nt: TGTGCCAGCAGCCAGACAGTCCTCAATGAGCAGTTCTTC

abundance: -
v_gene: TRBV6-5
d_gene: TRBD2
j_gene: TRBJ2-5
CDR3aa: CASSYSGTSGQETQYF
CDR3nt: TGTGCCAGCAGTTACTCTGGGACTAGCGGACAAGAGACCCAGTACTTC

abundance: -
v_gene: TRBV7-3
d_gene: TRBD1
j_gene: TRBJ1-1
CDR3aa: CASSEDRGATEAFF
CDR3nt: TGTGCCAGCAGCGAGGACAGGGGAGCCACTGAAGCTTTCTTT

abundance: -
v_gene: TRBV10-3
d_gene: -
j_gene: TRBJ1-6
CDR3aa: CAISESTATLHF
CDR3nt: TGTGCCATCAGTGAGTCAACCGCCACCCTCCACTTT

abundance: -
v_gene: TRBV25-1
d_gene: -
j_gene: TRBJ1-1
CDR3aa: CASTPNGGITGTEAFF
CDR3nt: TGTGCCAGCACCCCCAATGGGGGGATAACGGGTACTGAAGCTTTCTTT

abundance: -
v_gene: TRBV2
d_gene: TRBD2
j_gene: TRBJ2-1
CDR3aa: CASTERGGPYNEQFF
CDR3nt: TGTGCCAGCACGGAGCGGGGGGGCCCCTACAATGAGCAGTTCTTC

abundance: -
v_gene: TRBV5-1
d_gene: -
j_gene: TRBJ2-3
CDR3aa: CASSLVREARDTDTQYF
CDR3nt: TGCGCCAGCAGCTTGGTCCGGGAAGCTAGGGATACAGATACGCAGTATTTT

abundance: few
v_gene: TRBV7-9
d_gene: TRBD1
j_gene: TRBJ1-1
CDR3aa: CASSSGQFNTEAFF
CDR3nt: TGTGCCAGCAGCTCGGGACAGTTTAACACTGAAGCTTTCTTT

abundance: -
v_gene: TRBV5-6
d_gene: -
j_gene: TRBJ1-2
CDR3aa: CASSLGDVYGYTF
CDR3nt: TGTGCCAGCAGCTTGGGGGACGTCTATGGCTACACCTTC

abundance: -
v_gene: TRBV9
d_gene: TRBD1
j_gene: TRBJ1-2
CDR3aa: CASTAGTALNYGYTF
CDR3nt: TGTGCCAGCACGGCCGGGACAGCATTAAACTATGGCTACACCTTC

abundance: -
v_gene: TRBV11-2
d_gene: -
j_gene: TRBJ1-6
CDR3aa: CASSPRQSSYNSPLHF
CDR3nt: TGTGCCAGCAGCCCCCGACAGAGCTCCTATAATTCACCCCTCCACTTT

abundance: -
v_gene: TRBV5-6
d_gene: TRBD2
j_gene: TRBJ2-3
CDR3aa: CASSLRSGGTTDTQYF
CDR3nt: TGTGCCAGCAGCTTGCGTAGCGGGGGGACCACAGATACGCAGTATTTT

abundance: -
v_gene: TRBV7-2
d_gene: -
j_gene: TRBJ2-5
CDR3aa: CASSERLSETQYF
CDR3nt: TGTGCCAGCAGCGAAAGGCTGTCGGAGACCCAGTACTTC

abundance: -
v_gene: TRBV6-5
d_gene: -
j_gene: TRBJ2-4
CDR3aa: CASSYSRQGGKNIQYF
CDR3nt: TGTGCCAGCAGTTACTCGAGGCAGGGTGGCAAAAACATTCAGTACTTC

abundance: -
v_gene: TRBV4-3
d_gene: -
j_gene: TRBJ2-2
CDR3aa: CASSQDGSHTGELFF
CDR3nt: TGCGCCAGCAGCCAAGATGGTAGTCACACCGGGGAGCTGTTTTTT

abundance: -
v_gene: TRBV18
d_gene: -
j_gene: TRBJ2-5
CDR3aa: CASSPSAGETQYF
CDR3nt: TGTGCCAGCTCACCATCTGCTGGGGAGACCCAGTACTTC

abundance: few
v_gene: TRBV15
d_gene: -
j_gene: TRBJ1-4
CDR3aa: CATSRDLMATNEKLFF
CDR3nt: TGTGCCACCAGCAGAGATTTGATGGCAACTAATGAAAAACTGTTTTTT

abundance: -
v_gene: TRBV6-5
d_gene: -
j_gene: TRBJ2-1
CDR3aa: CASSLGGSNEQFF
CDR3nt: TGTGCCAGCAGTCTCGGCGGGTCCAATGAGCAGTTCTTC

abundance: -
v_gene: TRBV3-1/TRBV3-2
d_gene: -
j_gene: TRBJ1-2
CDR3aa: CASSQGPQGNYGYTF
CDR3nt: TGTGCCAGCAGCCAAGGCCCCCAGGGTAACTATGGCTACACCTTC